This T cell receptor (beta chain) was sequenced during a study of blood T cell repertoires in COVID-19. Produced via immunoSEQ multiplex PCR; TCRdb's table is partial and in-frame only. The profile shows around 180,000 clones, 74% of them singletons. CDR1 MNHEY and CDR2 SMNVEV come from the germline V gene (reference sequence). This CDR3 contains 16 residues. With V trimmed by 6 bases and J by 4 bases, 8 bases remained unmatched. This clone was recorded at least ten times. The TCR comes from a woman aged 80 or over with acute or convalescent COVID-19. Sequencing was carried out using peripheral blood. V and J are TRBV27 and TRBJ2-7; 14 nucleotides line up with TRBD2. The CDR3 here is CASSPKGLAGVYEQYF. For the CDR3, the DNA is TGTGCCAGCAGCCCTAAGGGACTAGCGGGAGTGTACGAGCAGTACTTC.